This T cell receptor (beta chain) was sequenced during a study of OX40 agonist ivuxolimab in advanced cancers. The wider study: Three partial responders included one hepatocellular carcinoma patient and two cutaneous melanoma patients.

Findings and caveats of the study: Expanded clones belonging to CD8+ T cells outnumbered, on average, those of CD4+. CD4+ and CD8+ T cells in blood underwent clonal expansion by week 6 at 0.1 to 3.0 mg/kg.

This clone has only one observation. What it recognizes is unknown. The data were produced by immunoSEQ multiplex PCR, yet TCRdb's version contains in-frame clones alone and is incomplete. Here the sample spans 35,000 to 40,000 clones, around three quarters being singletons. The CDR3 totals 16 residues. The germline CDR1 and CDR2 sequences are SGHAT and FQNNGV. Trimming took 5 bases from V and 5 from J; bases not matched to a gene: 12. The chain carries TRBV11-2 and TRBJ2-5; 9 bases align to TRBD1. The source material was CD4+ or CD8+ T cells sorted from blood, sampled in a trial of the OX40 agonist ivuxolimab. The source of this sequence is an adult with an advanced solid tumor such as melanoma, head and neck, liver or kidney cancer. The CDR3 reads CASSPRDREKWETQYF. In DNA, the CDR3 is TGTGCCAGCAGCCCTCGGGACAGGGAGAAATGGGAGACCCAGTACTTC.